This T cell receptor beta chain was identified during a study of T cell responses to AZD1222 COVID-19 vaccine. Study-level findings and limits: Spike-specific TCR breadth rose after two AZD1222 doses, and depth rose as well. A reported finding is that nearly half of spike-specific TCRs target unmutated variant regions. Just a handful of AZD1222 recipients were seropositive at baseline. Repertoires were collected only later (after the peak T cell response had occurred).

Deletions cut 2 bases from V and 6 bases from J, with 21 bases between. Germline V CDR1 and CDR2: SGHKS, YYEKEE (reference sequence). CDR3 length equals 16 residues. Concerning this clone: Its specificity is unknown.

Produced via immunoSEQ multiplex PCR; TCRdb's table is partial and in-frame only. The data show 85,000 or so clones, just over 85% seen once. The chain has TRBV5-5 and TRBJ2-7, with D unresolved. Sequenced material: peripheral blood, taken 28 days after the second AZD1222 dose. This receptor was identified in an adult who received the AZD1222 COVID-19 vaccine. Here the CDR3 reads CASSFLPGHGRSEQYF. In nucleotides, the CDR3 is TGTGCCAGCAGCTTCTTACCCGGCCACGGAAGAAGCGAGCAGTACTTC. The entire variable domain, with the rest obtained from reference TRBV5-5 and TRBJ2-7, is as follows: DAGVTQSPTHLIKTRGQQVTLRCSPISGHKSVSWYQQVLGQGPQFIFQYYEKEERGRGNFPDRFSARQFPNYSSELNVNALLLGDSALYLCASSFLPGHGRSEQYFGPGTRLTVT.